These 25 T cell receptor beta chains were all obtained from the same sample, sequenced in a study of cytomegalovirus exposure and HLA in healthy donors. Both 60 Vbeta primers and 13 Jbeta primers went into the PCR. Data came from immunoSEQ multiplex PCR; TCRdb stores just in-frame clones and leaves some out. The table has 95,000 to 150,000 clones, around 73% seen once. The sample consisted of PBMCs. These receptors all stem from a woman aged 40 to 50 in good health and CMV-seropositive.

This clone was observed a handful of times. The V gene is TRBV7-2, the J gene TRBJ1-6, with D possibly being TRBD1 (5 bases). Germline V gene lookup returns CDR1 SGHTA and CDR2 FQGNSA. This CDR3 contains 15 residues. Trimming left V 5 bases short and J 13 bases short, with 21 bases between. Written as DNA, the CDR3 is TGTGCCAGCAGCCGCTCACAGGCGGCCGGATTTCCCCTCCACTTT. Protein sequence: CASSRSQAAGFPLHF.

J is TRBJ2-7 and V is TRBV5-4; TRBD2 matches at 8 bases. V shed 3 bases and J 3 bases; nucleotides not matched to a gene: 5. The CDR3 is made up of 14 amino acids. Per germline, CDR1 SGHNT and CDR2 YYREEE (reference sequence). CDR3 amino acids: CASSSGGDNYEQYF. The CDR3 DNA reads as TGTGCCAGCAGCTCCGGGGGGGATAACTACGAGCAGTACTTC. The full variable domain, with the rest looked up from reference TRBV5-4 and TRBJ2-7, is ETGVTQSPTHLIKTRGQQVTLRCSSQSGHNTVSWYQQALGQGPQFIFQYYREEENGRGNFPPRFSGLQFPNYSSELNVNALELDDSALYLCASSSGGDNYEQYFGPGTRLTVT.

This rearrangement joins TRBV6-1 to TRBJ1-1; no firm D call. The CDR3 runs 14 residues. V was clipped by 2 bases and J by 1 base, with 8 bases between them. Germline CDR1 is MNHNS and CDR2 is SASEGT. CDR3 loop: CASSELSGNTEAFF. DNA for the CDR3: TGTGCCAGCAGTGAACTCTCAGGGAACACTGAAGCTTTCTTT.

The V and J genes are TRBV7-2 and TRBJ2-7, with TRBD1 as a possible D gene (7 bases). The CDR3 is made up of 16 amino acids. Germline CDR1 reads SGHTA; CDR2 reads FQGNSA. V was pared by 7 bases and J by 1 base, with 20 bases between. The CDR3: CASNLGGGGKSYEQYF. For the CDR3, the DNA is TGTGCCAGCAATCTGGGCGGAGGGGGCAAATCCTACGAGCAGTACTTC.

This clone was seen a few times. The CDR3 DNA is TGTGCCAGCAGCTTAAGAGGAGGCCCTGAAGCTTTCTTT. This encodes CASSLRGGPEAFF. V and J are TRBV5-6 and TRBJ1-1, with D hard to call. The V gene's germline CDR1 is SGHDT and CDR2 YYEEEE. Trimming removed 2 bases from V and 6 bases from J, with 11 bases in between. The CDR3 covers 13 residues.

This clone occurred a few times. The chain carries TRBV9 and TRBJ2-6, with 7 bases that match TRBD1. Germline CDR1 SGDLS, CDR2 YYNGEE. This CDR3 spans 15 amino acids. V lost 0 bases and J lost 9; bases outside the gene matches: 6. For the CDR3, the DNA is TGTGCCAGCAGCGTAGAACAGGGGATGGGCAACGTCCTGACTTTC. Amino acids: CASSVEQGMGNVLTF.

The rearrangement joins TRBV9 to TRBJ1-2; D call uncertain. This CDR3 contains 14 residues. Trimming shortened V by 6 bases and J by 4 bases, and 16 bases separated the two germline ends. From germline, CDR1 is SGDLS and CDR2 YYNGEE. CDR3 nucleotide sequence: TGTGCCAGCAAGCGGGATAATACTCTCTATGGCTACACCTTC. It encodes CASKRDNTLYGYTF.

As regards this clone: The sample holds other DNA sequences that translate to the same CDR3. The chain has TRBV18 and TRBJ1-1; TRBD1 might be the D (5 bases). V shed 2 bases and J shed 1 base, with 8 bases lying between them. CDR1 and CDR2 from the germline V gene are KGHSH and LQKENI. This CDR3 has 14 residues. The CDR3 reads CASSPGTGNTEAFF. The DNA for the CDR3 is TGTGCCAGCTCACCAGGAACAGGGAACACTGAAGCTTTCTTT.

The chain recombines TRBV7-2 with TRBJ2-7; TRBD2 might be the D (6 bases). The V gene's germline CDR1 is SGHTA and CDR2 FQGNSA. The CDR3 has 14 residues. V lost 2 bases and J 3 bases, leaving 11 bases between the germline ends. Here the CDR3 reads CASSLTPGGYEQYF. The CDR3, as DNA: TGTGCCAGCAGCTTAACCCCCGGGGGCTACGAGCAGTACTTC.

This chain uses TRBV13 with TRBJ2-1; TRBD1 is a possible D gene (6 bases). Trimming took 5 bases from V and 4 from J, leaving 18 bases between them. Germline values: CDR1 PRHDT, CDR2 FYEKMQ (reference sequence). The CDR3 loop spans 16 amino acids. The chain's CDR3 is CASSQFTRQGYNEQFF. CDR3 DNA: TGTGCCAGCAGCCAATTTACAAGGCAGGGGTACAATGAGCAGTTCTTC.

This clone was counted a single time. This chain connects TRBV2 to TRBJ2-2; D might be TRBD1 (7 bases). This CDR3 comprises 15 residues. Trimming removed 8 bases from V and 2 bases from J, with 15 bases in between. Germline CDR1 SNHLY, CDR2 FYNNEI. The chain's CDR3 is CASGRGTVNTGELFF. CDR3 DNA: TGTGCCAGCGGACGGGGGACAGTTAACACCGGGGAGCTGTTTTTT.

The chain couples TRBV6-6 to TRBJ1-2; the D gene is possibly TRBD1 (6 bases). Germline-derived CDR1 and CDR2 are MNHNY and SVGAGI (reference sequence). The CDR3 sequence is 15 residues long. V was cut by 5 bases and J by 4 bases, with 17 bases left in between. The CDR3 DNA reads TGTGCCAGCAGTCCTTCCGATAGGACAGCCTATGGCTACACCTTC. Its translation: CASSPSDRTAYGYTF.

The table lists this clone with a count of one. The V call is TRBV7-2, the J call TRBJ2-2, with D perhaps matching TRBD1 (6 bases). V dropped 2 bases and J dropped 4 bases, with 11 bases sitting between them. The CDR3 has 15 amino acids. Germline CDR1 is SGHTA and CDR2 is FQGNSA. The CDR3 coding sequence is TGTGCCAGCAGCTTAAGAGTACAGGGCACCGGGGAGCTGTTTTTT. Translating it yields CASSLRVQGTGELFF.

CDR3 nucleotide sequence: TGTGCCAGCAGCTTACAGGGAGGGCACACTGAAGCTTTCTTT. Translated: CASSLQGGHTEAFF. J is TRBJ1-1 and V is TRBV7-9; D is possibly TRBD1 (5 bases). Deletions cut 2 bases from V and 3 bases from J, with 10 bases between. The CDR3 has 14 amino acids. CDR1 SEHNR and CDR2 FQNEAQ come from the germline V gene (reference sequence).

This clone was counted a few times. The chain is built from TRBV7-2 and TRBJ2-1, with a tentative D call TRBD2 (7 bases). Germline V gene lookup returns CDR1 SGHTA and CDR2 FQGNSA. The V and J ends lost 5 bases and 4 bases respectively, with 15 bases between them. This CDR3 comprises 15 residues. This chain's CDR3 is CASSVLRGTYNEQFF. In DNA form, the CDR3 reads TGTGCCAGCAGCGTCCTGCGGGGGACATACAATGAGCAGTTCTTC.

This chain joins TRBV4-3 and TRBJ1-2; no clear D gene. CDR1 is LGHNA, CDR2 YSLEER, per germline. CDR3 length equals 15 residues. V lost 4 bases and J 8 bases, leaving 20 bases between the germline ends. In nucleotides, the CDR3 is TGCGCCAGCAGCCCACCGGGATTCCCCTCGGCCGGCTACACCTTC. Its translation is CASSPPGFPSAGYTF.

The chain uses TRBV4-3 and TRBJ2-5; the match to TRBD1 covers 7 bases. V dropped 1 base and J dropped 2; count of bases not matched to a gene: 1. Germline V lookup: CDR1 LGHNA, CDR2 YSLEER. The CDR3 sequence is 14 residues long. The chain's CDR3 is CASSQGTGQETQYF. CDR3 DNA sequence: TGCGCCAGCAGCCAAGGGACAGGTCAAGAGACCCAGTACTTC.

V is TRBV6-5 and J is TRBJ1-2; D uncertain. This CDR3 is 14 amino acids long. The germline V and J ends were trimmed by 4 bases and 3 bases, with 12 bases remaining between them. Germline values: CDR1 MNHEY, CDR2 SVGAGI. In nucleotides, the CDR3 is TGTGCCAGCAGTTCATGGGAGTCCGACTATGGCTACACCTTC. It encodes CASSSWESDYGYTF.

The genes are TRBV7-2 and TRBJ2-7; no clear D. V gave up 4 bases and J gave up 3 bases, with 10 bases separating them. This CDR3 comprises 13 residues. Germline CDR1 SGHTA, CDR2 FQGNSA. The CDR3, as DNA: TGTGCCAGCAGCTCCCCCGACATCTACGAGCAGTACTTC. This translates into CASSSPDIYEQYF.

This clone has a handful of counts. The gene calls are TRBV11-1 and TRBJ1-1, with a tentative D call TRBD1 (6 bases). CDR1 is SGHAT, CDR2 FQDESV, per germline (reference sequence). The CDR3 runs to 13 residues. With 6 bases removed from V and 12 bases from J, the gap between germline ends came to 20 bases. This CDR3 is CASSADRKVRTFF. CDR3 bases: TGTGCCAGCAGTGCCGACAGGAAGGTACGAACTTTCTTT.

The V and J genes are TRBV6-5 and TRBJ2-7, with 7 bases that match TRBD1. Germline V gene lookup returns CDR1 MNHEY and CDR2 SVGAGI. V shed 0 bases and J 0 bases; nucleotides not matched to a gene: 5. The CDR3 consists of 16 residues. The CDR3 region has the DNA TGTGCCAGCAGTTACTCGGGACAGACATCCTCCTACGAGCAGTACTTC. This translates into CASSYSGQTSSYEQYF.

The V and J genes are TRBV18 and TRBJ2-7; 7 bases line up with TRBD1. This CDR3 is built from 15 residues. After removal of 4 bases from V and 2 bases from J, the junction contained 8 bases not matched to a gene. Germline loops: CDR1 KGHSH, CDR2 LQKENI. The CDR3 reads CASSQGTANAYEQYF. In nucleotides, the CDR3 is TGTGCCAGCTCACAAGGGACAGCGAATGCCTACGAGCAGTACTTC. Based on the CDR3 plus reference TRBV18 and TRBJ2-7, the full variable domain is NAGVMQNPRHLVRRRGQEARLRCSPMKGHSHVYWYRQLPEEGLKFMVYLQKENIIDESGMPKERFSAEFPKEGPSILRIQQVVRGDSAAYFCASSQGTANAYEQYFGPGTRLTVT.

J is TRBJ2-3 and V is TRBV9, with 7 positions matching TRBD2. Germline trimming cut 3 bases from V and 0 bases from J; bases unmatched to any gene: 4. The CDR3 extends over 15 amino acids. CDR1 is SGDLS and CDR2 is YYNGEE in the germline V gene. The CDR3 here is CASSGGGTSTDTQYF. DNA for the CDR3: TGTGCCAGCAGCGGGGGAGGGACTAGCACAGATACGCAGTATTTT.

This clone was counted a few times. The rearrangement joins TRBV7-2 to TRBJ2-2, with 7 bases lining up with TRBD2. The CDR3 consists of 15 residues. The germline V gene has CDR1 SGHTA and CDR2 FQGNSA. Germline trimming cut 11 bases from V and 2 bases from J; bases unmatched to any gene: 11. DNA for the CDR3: TGTGCCTTAGGTCCGGGCGGGGGAAACACCGGGGAGCTGTTTTTT. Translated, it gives CALGPGGGNTGELFF.

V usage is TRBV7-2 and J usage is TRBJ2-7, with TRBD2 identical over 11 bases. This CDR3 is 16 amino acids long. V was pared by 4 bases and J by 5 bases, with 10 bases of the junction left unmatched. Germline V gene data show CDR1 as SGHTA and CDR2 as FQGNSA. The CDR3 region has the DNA TGTGCCAGCAGCTCCGGCGGGCTAGCGGGGGGCCACGAGCAGTACTTC. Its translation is CASSSGGLAGGHEQYF.